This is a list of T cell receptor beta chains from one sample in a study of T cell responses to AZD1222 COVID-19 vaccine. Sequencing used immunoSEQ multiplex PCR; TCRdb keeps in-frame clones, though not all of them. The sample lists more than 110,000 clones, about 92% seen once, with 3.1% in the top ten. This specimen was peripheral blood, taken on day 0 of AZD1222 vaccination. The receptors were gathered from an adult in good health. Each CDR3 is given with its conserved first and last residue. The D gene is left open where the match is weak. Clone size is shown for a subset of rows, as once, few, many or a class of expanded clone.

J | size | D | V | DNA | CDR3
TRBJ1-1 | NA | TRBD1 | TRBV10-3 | TGTGCCATCAGTGAGTCCCGGGACAGGGGTTGGCGGGGCACTGAAGCTTTCTTT | CAISESRDRGWRGTEAFF
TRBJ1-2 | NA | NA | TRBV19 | TGTGCCAGTAGTATTGAAATTTATGGCTACACCTTC | CASSIEIYGYTF
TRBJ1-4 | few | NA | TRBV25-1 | TGTGCCAGCAGTGTCCGGGACCAACTGTTTTTT | CASSVRDQLFF
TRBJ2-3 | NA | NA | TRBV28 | TGTGCCAGCAGTAAGGGTAGCACAGATACGCAGTATTTT | CASSKGSTDTQYF
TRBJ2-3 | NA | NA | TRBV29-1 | TGCAGCGCGTACACAGATACGCAGTATTTT | CSAYTDTQYF
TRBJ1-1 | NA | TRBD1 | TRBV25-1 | TGTGCCAGCAGTGACCGGACTGGGAAGGGGGCTGGGGCTTTCTTT | CASSDRTGKGAGAFF
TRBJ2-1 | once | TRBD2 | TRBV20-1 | TGCAGTGCTAGTGAGACTAGCGGGAGTATCGCGGGTGAGCAGTTCTTC | CSASETSGSIAGEQFF
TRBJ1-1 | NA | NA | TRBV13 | TGTGCCAGCAGCCCGGAAGAGAGGTCGAACACTGAAGCTTTCTTT | CASSPEERSNTEAFF
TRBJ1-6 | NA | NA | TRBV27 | TGTGCCAGCAGGATAGGGAGCTCCTATAATTCACCCCTCCACTTT | CASRIGSSYNSPLHF
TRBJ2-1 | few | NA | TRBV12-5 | TGTGCTAGTGGAACTACCCTTGATGAGCAGTTCTTC | CASGTTLDEQFF
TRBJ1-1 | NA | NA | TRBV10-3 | TGTGCCATCAGTGAGAGGCAGCCTAATTCTATTGCTTTCTTT | CAISERQPNSIAFF
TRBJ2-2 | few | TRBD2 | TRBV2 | TGTGCCAGCAGCGATAGCGGGAGTAGGGCCGGGGAGCTGTTTTTT | CASSDSGSRAGELFF
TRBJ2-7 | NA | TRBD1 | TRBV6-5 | TGTGCCAGCAGCAGACAGGGGTGGGAGCAGTACTTC | CASSRQGWEQYF
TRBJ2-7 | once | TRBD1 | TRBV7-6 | TGTGCCAGCAGCGCGGGACAGGGGGGGCCCTACGAGCAGTACTTC | CASSAGQGGPYEQYF
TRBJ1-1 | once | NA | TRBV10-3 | TGTGCCATCAGCCTTGGGGGCAACACTGAAGCTTTCTTT | CAISLGGNTEAFF
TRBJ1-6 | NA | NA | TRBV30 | TGTGCCTGGAATGTGGGCAGCTCCTATAATTCACCCCTCCACTTT | CAWNVGSSYNSPLHF
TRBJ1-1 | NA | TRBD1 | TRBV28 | TGTGTGGTGACAGGGGGAAGTCCTGAAGCTTTCTTT | CVVTGGSPEAFF
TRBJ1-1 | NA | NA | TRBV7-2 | TGTGCCAGCAGCTTTAACACGAACACTGAAGCTTTCTTT | CASSFNTNTEAFF
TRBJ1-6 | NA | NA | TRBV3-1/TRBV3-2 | TGTGCCAGCAGCCAAGAAATGCGTTATTCACCCCTCCACTTT | CASSQEMRYSPLHF
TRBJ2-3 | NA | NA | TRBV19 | TGTGCCAGTAGTATAGGGGGAAGCACAGATACGCAGTATTTT | CASSIGGSTDTQYF
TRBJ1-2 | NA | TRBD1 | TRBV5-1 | TGCGCCAGCAGCCCTAGAGGGACAGGGAACTATGGCTACACCTTC | CASSPRGTGNYGYTF
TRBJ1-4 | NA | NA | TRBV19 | TGTGCCAGTAGTAGCGGGACGGGGGATGAAAAACTGTTTTTT | CASSSGTGDEKLFF
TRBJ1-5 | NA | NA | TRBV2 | TGTGCCAGCAGCGTGGGACACCTTAATAGCAATCAGCCCCAGCATTTT | CASSVGHLNSNQPQHF
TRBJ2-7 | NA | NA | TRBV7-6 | TGTGCCAGCAGCTTAAGACGGGATTACGAGCAGTACTTC | CASSLRRDYEQYF
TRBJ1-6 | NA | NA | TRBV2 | TGTGCCCACGAAAGGACCGGGCGATCACCCCTCCACTTT | CAHERTGRSPLHF
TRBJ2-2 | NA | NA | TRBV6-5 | TGTGCCAGCAGTTATCGTACCGGGGAGCTGTTTTTT | CASSYRTGELFF
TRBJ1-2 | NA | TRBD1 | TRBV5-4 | TGTGCCAGCAGCTCCGGACAGGGCAGAGGCTACACCTTC | CASSSGQGRGYTF
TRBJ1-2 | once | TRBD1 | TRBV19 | TGTGCCAGTAGTATGAGGACAGGGCCCGATGGCTACACCTTC | CASSMRTGPDGYTF
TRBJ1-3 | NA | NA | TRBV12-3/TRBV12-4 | TGTGCCAGCAGTTTAACCACCGGAAACACCATATATTTT | CASSLTTGNTIYF
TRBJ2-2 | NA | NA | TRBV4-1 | TGCGCCAGCAGCCAAGATGTTGGGGGGAACACCGGGGAGCTGTTTTTT | CASSQDVGGNTGELFF
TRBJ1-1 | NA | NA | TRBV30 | TGTGCCTGGACTCACGGGGGCTCGGGCACTGAAGCTTTCTTT | CAWTHGGSGTEAFF
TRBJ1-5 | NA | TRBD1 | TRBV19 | TGTGCCAGTAGTAGGAGGACAGGGTCCCTTTCTCAGCCCCAGCATTTT | CASSRRTGSLSQPQHF
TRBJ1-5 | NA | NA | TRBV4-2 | TGTGCCAGCAGCCAAGTCGCACAGGCTTACAATCAGCCCCAGCATTTT | CASSQVAQAYNQPQHF
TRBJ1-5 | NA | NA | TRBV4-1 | TGCGCCAGCAGCCAAGATAGTAGGGGCAGCAATCAGCCCCAGCATTTT | CASSQDSRGSNQPQHF
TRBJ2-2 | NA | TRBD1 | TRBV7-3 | TGTGCCAGCAGCCCGGGGGACAGGGTAAACACCGGGGAGCTGTTTTTT | CASSPGDRVNTGELFF
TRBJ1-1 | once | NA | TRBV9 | TGTGCCAGCAACGAGGGCGGGGACACTGAAGCTTTCTTT | CASNEGGDTEAFF
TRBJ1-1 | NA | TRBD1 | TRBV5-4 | TGTGCCAGCAGCTTGGTGACAGGGGGCCTCAACACTGAAGCTTTCTTT | CASSLVTGGLNTEAFF
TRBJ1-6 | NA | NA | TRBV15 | TGTGCCACCAGCCGCCGGCGGGGGGAGCTAAGCTCCTATAATTCACCCCTCCACTTT | CATSRRRGELSSYNSPLHF
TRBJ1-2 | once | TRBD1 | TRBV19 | TGTGCCAGTAGTATTGCCAGCCGGGACAGGGGAGGTAAAGGCTACACCTTC | CASSIASRDRGGKGYTF
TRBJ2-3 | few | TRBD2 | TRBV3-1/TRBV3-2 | TGTGCCAGCAGCCAAGGTCAGCCAGCGGGAGGGGGAGATACGCAGTATTTT | CASSQGQPAGGGDTQYF
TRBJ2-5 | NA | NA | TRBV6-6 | TGTGCCAGCAGTTACCCGGACAGGACCCAGTACTTC | CASSYPDRTQYF
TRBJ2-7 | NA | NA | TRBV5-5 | TGTGCCAGCAGCATCACTCCCGTTTACGAGCAGTACTTC | CASSITPVYEQYF
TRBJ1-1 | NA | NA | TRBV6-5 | TGTGCCACCTCCGTCACGGGGACTGAAGCTTTCTTT | CATSVTGTEAFF
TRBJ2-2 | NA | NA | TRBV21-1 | TGTGCCAGCACGGGAGCGGGAGAAGCGAACACCGGGGAGCTGTTTTTT | CASTGAGEANTGELFF
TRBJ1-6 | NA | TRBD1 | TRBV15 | TGTGCCACCAGTTACGGACAGGATAATTCACCCCTCCACTTT | CATSYGQDNSPLHF